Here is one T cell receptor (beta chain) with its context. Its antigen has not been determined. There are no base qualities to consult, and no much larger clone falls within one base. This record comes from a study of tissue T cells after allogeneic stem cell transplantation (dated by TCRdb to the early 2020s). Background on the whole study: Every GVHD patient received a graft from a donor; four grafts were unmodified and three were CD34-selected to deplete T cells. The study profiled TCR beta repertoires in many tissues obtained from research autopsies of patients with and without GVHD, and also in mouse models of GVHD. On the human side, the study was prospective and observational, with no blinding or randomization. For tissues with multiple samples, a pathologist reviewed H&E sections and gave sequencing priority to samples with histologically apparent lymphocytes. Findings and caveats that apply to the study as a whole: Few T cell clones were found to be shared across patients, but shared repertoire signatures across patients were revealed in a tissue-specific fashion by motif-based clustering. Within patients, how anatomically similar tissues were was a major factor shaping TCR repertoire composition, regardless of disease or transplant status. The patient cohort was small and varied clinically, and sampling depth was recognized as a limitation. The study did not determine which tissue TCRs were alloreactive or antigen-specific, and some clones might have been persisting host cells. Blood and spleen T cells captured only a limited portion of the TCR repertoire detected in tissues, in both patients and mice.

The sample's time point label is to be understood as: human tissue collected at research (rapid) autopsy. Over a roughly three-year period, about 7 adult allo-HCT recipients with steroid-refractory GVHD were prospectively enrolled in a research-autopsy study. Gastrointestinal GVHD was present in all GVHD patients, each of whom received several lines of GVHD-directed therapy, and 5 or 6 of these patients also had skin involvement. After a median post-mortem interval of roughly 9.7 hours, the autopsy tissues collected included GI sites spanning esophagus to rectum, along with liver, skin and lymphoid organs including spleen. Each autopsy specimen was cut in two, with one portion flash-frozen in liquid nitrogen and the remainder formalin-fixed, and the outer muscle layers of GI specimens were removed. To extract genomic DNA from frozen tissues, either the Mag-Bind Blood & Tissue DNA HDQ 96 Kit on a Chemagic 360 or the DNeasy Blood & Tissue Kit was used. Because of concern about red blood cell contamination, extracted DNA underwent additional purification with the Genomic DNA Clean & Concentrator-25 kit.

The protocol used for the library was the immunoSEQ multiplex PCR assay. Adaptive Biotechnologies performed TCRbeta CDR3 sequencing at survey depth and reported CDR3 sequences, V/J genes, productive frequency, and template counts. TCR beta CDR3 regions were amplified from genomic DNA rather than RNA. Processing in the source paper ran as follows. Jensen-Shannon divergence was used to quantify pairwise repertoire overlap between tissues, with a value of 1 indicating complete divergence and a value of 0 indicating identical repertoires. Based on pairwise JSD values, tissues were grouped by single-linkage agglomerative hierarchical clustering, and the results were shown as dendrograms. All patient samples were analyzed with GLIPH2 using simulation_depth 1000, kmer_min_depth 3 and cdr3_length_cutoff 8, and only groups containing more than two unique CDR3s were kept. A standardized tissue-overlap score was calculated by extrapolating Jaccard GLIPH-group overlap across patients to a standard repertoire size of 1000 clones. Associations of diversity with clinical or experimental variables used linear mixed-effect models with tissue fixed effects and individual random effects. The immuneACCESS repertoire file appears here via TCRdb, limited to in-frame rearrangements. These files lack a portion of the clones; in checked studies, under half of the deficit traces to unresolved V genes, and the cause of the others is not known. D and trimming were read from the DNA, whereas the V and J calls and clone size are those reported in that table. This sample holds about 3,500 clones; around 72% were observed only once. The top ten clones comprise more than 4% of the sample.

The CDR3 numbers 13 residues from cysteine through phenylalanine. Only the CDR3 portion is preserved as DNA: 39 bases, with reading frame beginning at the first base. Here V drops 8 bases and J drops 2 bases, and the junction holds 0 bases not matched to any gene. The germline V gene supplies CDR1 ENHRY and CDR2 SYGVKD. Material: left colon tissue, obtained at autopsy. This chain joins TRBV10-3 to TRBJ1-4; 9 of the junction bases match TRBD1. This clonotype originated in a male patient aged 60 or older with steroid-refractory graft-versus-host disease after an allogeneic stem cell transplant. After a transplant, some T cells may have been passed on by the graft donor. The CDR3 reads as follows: CAIGTGTNEKLFF. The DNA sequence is TGTGCCATCGGGACAGGGACTAATGAAAAACTGTTTTTT.